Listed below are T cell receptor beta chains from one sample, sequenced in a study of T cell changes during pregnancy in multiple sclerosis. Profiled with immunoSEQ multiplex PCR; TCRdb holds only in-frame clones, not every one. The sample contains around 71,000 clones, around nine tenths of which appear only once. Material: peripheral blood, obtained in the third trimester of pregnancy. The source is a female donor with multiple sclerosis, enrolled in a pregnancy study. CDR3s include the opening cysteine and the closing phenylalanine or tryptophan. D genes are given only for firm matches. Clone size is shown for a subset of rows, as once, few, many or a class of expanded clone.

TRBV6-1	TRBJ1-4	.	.	TGTGCCAGCAGTGAAGCGCCTAATACTAATGAAAAACTGTTTTTT	CASSEAPNTNEKLFF
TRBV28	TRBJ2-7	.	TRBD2	TGTGCCAGCAGTTTACTGGCGGGAGTGGAGGAGCAGTACTTC	CASSLLAGVEEQYF
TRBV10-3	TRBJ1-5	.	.	TGTGCCATCAGTGTAGAGGGCTCGCGCCAGCCCCAGCATTTT	CAISVEGSRQPQHF
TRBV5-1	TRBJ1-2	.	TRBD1	TGCGCCAGCAGCGGAACAGGGGCCTCCGCGTATGGCTACACCTTC	CASSGTGASAYGYTF
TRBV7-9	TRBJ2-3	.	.	TGTGCCAGCAGCTTACTTCCAAAAACAACAGGAACGGATACGCAGTATTTT	CASSLLPKTTGTDTQYF
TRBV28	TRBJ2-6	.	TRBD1	TGTGCCAGCAGACACAGGGGCTCTGGGGCCAACGTCCTGACTTTC	CASRHRGSGANVLTF
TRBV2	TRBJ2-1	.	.	TGTGCCAGCAGTGAAGCCGAGATGAGCTCCTACAATGAGCAGTTCTTC	CASSEAEMSSYNEQFF
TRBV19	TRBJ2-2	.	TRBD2	TGTGCCAGTAGTATTAGGGCGGGAGGTACCGGGGAGCTGTTTTTT	CASSIRAGGTGELFF
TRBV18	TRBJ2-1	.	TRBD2	TGTGCCAGCTCACCACAAGACACGGGACTAGCGGACTACAATGAGCAGTTCTTC	CASSPQDTGLADYNEQFF
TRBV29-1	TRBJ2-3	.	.	TGCAGCGTTGATGGGCAAGGGGGCACAGATACGCAGTATTTT	CSVDGQGGTDTQYF
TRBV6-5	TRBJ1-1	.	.	TGTGCCAGCAGTTACTCATCGGGTAGGACTGAAGCTTTCTTT	CASSYSSGRTEAFF
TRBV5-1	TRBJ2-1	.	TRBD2	TGCGCCAGCAGCTTGCCTAGCGGGGGGACAGATGAGCAGTTCTTC	CASSLPSGGTDEQFF
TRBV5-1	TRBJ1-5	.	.	TGCGCCAGCAGCTTGGCCTCTCAGATGATCTTTAGCAATCAGCCCCAGCATTTT	CASSLASQMIFSNQPQHF
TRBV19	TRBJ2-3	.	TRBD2	TGTGCCAGTAGTATAACTAGCGGGAGCGGGGCAGATACGCAGTATTTT	CASSITSGSGADTQYF
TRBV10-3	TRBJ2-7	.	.	TGTGCCATCAGCTCACTAGCTTACGAGCAGTACTTC	CAISSLAYEQYF
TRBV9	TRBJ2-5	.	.	TGTGCCAGCAGCGCAACAGGGTTCCAAGAGACCCAGTACTTC	CASSATGFQETQYF
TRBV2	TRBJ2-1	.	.	TGTGCCAGCAGTGCCGGGGGCTACAATGAGCAGTTCTTC	CASSAGGYNEQFF
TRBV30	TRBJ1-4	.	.	TGTGCCTGGAGCTTACTCCTGGGACTGACTAATGAAAAACTGTTTTTT	CAWSLLLGLTNEKLFF
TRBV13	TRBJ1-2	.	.	TGTGCCAGCAGCTCCCCGTCGTCACCGGACTATGGCTACACCTTC	CASSSPSSPDYGYTF
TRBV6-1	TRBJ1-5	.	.	TGTGCCAGCAGTGAAACGCTAGGAAACAATCAGCCCCAGCATTTT	CASSETLGNNQPQHF
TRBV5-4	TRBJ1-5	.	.	TGTGCCAGCAGCTTGGACAGGGAATTTCAGCCCCAGCATTTT	CASSLDREFQPQHF
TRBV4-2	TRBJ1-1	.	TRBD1	TGTGCCAGCAGCCCCCCCAGGACAGGGGGCACTGAAGCTTTCTTT	CASSPPRTGGTEAFF
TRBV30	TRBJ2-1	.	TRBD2	TGTGCCTGGAGTACCGGGACTAGCGGGAGGGCAGGTGAGCAGTTCTTC	CAWSTGTSGRAGEQFF
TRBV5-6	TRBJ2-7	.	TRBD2	TGTGCCAGCAGCCCCACGGCACTAGCGGGAGTCTCCTACGAGCAGTACTTC	CASSPTALAGVSYEQYF
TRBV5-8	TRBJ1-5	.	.	TGTGCCAGCAGCCCACCCGCGGGGTGGGAGCGAGAACAGCCCCAGCATTTT	CASSPPAGWEREQPQHF
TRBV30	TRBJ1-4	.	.	TGTGCCTGGAGACGGAGACAGCTCCTTAATGAAAAACTGTTTTTT	CAWRRRQLLNEKLFF
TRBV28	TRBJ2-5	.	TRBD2	TGTGCCAGCAGTATGACTAGCGGGAGGTACCAAGAGACCCAGTACTTC	CASSMTSGRYQETQYF
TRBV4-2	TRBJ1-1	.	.	TGTGCCAGCAGCCAAGATCTCGGGAAGGCTGAAGCTTTCTTT	CASSQDLGKAEAFF
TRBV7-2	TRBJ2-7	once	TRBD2	TGTGCCAGCAGCTTAGCGGGGGGGGGCTACGAGCAGTACTTC	CASSLAGGGYEQYF
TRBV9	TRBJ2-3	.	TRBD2	TGTGCCAGCAGCGCCTCTAGCGGTTATACAGATACGCAGTATTTT	CASSASSGYTDTQYF
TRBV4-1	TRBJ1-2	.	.	TGCGCCAGCAGCCCTGGGGGGATCGGAGGCTACACCTTC	CASSPGGIGGYTF
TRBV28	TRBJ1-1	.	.	TGTGCCAGCATTGAGAGAATGAACACTGAAGCTTTCTTT	CASIERMNTEAFF
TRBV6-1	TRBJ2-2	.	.	TGTGCCAGCAGTGAAATAGGGACATCGGGGGAGCTGTTTTTT	CASSEIGTSGELFF
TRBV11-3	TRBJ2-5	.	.	TGTGCCAGCAGCGCAAACAGGGAGGAGACCCAGTACTTC	CASSANREETQYF
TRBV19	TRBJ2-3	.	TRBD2	TGTGCCAGTAGCATGGGACTAGCAGGAGATACGCAGTATTTT	CASSMGLAGDTQYF
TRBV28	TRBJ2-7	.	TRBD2	TGTGCCAGCAGTATGACTAGCGGGGGGTCCTACGAGCAGTACTTC	CASSMTSGGSYEQYF
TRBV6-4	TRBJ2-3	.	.	TGTGCCAGCAGGGCCGGGTCGACAGGAGATACGCAGTATTTT	CASRAGSTGDTQYF
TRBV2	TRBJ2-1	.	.	TGTGCCAGCAGGGGGAGCGGATACAATGAGCAGTTCTTC	CASRGSGYNEQFF
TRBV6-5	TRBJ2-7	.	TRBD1	TGTGCCAGCAGTTATTCCGGGACAGGTGGCCACGAGCAGTACTTC	CASSYSGTGGHEQYF
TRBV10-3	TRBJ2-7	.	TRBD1	TGTGCCATCAGTGAGGGACAGGCGGCCTACGAGCAGTACTTC	CAISEGQAAYEQYF
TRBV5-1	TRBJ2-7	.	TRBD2	TGCGCCAGCAGCGGCGGGACTAGCGGCGCGGTCTACGAGCAGTACTTC	CASSGGTSGAVYEQYF
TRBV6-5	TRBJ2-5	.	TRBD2	TGTGCCAGCAGTTCCTTAGCGGGAGTAGGGACCCAGTACTTC	CASSSLAGVGTQYF
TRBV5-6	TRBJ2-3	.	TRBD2	TGTGCCAGCAGTCCGCCCGTAGCGGGAGGGCCCGGCACAGATACGCAGTATTTT	CASSPPVAGGPGTDTQYF
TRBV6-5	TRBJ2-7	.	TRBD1	TGTGCCAGCAGTTACTCGAGGACAGGGGCCTACGAGCAGTACTTC	CASSYSRTGAYEQYF
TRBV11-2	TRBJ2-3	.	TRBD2	TGTGCCAGCAGCTTAGGGTGGGAGGGTGGCACAGATACGCAGTATTTT	CASSLGWEGGTDTQYF
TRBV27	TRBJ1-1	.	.	TGTGCCAGCAGTTCCTCCGGGGACACTGAAGCTTTCTTT	CASSSSGDTEAFF
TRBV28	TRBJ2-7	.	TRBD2	TGTGCCAGCAGTTTGGTCCTTGCGGGAGCAGCCTACGAGCAGTACTTC	CASSLVLAGAAYEQYF
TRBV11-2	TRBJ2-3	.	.	TGTGCCAGCAGCTTAGAATCAGGCCTAGCGGATACGCAGTATTTT	CASSLESGLADTQYF
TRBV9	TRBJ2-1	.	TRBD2	TGTGCCAGCAGCGTACGTAGCGGGCTCGACAATGAGCAGTTCTTC	CASSVRSGLDNEQFF
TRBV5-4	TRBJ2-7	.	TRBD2	TGTGCCAGCAGCGCACTAGCGGGAGGGGTCGAGCAGTACTTC	CASSALAGGVEQYF
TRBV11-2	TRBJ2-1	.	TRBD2	TGTGCCAGCAGCCTGCGACTAGCGGGAGATAAAAATGAGCAGTTCTTC	CASSLRLAGDKNEQFF
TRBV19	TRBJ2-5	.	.	TGTGCCAGTAGTATGTTTCATTGGGTCCGAGGGCCCCAAGAGACCCAGTACTTC	CASSMFHWVRGPQETQYF
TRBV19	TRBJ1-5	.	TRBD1	TGTGCCAGTAGTATATCGCAGGGGGCGCGTGGGGATCAGCCCCAGCATTTT	CASSISQGARGDQPQHF